The 13 T cell receptor beta chains below come from one sample, sequenced in a study of blood T cell repertoires in COVID-19. Assay used: immunoSEQ multiplex PCR; TCRdb lists only in-frame clones, some missing. The sample holds around 320,000 clones, approximately 86% seen once. Input material: peripheral blood. The receptors derive from a man younger than 30 with active or convalescent COVID-19.

Ten or more counts support this clone. The V and J genes are TRBV1 and TRBJ2-7; TRBD1, the D gene given by the table, was not confirmed from the DNA. TRBV1 is a recognized pseudogene. The CDR3 is made up of 13 amino acids. This CDR3 reads CTSSHRGRYEQYF. The CDR3 DNA sequence: TGCACCAGCAGCCACAGGGGGCGCTACGAGCAGTACTTC.

The rearrangement joins TRBV15 to TRBJ1-4, with 10 bases matching TRBD1. This CDR3 is 15 amino acids long. The germline V gene encodes CDR1 LNHNV and CDR2 YYDKDF (reference sequence). V dropped 0 bases and J dropped 11; count of bases not matched to a gene: 6. CDR3 coding DNA: TGTGCCACCAGCAGAGATGGGGGACAGGGGTGGAAACTGTTTTTT. Translated, it gives CATSRDGGQGWKLFF.

The chain is built from TRBV10-1 and TRBJ2-3, with 7 bases lining up with TRBD1. The germline CDR1 and CDR2 sequences are WNHNN and SYGVQD (reference sequence). This CDR3 region has 15 residues. The V segment lost 1 base and the J segment 3 bases; nucleotides outside the gene matches: 4. CDR3 in DNA: TGCGCCAGCAGTGAGTGGACAGGCGGGACAGATACGCAGTATTTT. Translating gives CASSEWTGGTDTQYF.

The genes are TRBV7-2 and TRBJ2-7; TRBD2 matches 10 bases. Germline values: CDR1 SGHTA, CDR2 FQGNSA. The CDR3 has 15 amino acids. V dropped 5 bases and J dropped 6; count of bases not matched to a gene: 10. The CDR3 region is CASSLERGGPFEQYF. As DNA, the CDR3 is TGTGCCAGCAGCCTCGAGCGGGGGGGCCCCTTCGAGCAGTACTTC.

The V call is TRBV2, the J call TRBJ2-5; tentatively, D is TRBD2 (5 bases). The CDR3 length is 15 residues. V lost 7 bases and J lost 2, with 17 bases in between. Germline V CDR1 and CDR2: SNHLY, FYNNEI. CDR3 bases: TGTGCCAGCATCAGAGAGCGGATTTCACAAGAGACCCAGTACTTC. The encoded protein is CASIRERISQETQYF. Supplemented by reference TRBV2 and TRBJ2-5, the full variable domain reads EPEVTQTPSHQVTQMGQEVILRCVPISNHLYFYWYRQILGQKVEFLVSFYNNEISEKSEIFDDQFSVERPDGSNFTLKIRSTKLEDSAMYFCASIRERISQETQYFGPGTRLLVL.

V and J are TRBV4-1 and TRBJ2-7; TRBD2 matches 7 bases. Germline lookup yields CDR1 MGHRA and CDR2 YSYEKL. The CDR3 runs to 16 residues. Trimming cost V 4 bases and J 0 bases; bases outside gene matches: 9. CDR3 bases: TGCGCCAGCAGCCCCGCCGCGGGAGTTTCCTCCTACGAGCAGTACTTC. This sequence encodes CASSPAAGVSSYEQYF.

The V call is TRBV6-5, the J call TRBJ1-2, with 10 bases lining up with TRBD1. The CDR3 sequence is 15 residues long. Losses at the gene ends were 5 bases for V and 4 bases for J; bases not matched to a gene: 7. The germline gives CDR1 MNHEY, CDR2 SVGAGI. The CDR3 nucleotides read TGTGCCAGCAGTCCTGACAGGGGGCATGGCTATGGCTACACCTTC. This translates into CASSPDRGHGYGYTF.

The J gene is TRBJ2-7, the V gene TRBV5-1, with 11 nucleotides matching TRBD2. The CDR3 spans 16 residues. The germline CDR1 and CDR2 sequences are SGHRS and YFSETQ. Trimming at V came to 2 bases and at J to 7 bases, leaving 11 bases not matched to a gene. The CDR3 sequence is CASSLTILAGAREQYF. For the CDR3, the DNA is TGCGCCAGCAGCTTAACTATACTAGCGGGGGCGCGGGAGCAGTACTTC.

The rearrangement joins TRBV6-2 or TRBV6-3 to TRBJ1-3, with no clear D. CDR3 length: 14 residues. V gave up 5 bases and J gave up 1 base, with 9 bases separating them. Germline CDR1 MNHEY, CDR2 SVGEGT. CDR3 in amino acids: CASSVSSSGNTIYF. The CDR3 DNA sequence: TGTGCCAGCAGTGTGTCTTCGTCTGGAAACACCATATATTTT.

On this clone: The same CDR3 also results from other DNA sequences found in this sample. The chain recombines TRBV7-2 with TRBJ1-5; TRBD1 aligns across 7 bases. The CDR3 length is 15 residues. CDR1 is SGHTA and CDR2 is FQGNSA in the germline V gene. V was clipped by 5 bases and J by 1 base; unmatched bases: 5. The CDR3 loop is CASSLQGNSNQPQHF. CDR3 bases: TGTGCCAGCAGCCTACAGGGGAACAGCAATCAGCCCCAGCATTTT.

The chain couples TRBV7-6 to TRBJ1-4; 7 bases fit TRBD1. Germline V gene sequence: CDR1 SGHVS, CDR2 FNYEAQ. The CDR3 spans 15 residues. The ends lost 3 bases at V and 3 bases at J; junction bases unmatched: 4. CDR3 sequence reads: CASSLATGANEKLFF. In DNA form, the CDR3 reads TGTGCCAGCAGCTTGGCCACAGGGGCTAATGAAAAACTGTTTTTT.

This chain connects TRBV11-2 to TRBJ2-7; 8 bases align to TRBD1. Germline assignment: CDR1 SGHAT and CDR2 FQNNGV. The V segment lost 4 bases and the J segment 6 bases; nucleotides outside the gene matches: 17. CDR3 length: 17 residues. DNA for the CDR3: TGTGCCAGCAGCTCCATCCTCGGGACAGGAATTCGCCGCGAGCAGTACTTC. As protein: CASSSILGTGIRREQYF.

The V and J genes are TRBV10-2 and TRBJ2-7; D is possibly TRBD1 (6 bases). Germline V CDR1 and CDR2: WSHSY, SAAADI. The CDR3 covers 14 residues. The V end lost 2 bases, the J end lost 2 bases, and 10 bases lay between the germline ends. The CDR3 bases are TGCGCCAGCAGTGAGATGACAGGAACCTACGAGCAGTACTTC. Translating it yields CASSEMTGTYEQYF.